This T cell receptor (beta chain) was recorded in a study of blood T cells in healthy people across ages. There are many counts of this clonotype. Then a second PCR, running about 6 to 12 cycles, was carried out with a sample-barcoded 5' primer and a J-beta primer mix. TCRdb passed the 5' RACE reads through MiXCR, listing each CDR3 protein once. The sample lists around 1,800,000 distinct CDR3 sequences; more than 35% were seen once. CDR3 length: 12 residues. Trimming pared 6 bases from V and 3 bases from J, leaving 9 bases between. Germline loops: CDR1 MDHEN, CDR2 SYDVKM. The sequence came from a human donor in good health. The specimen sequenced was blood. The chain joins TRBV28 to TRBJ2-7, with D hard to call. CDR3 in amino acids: CASSSVVYEQYF. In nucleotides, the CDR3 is TGTGCCAGCAGCTCAGTAGTCTACGAGCAGTACTTC.